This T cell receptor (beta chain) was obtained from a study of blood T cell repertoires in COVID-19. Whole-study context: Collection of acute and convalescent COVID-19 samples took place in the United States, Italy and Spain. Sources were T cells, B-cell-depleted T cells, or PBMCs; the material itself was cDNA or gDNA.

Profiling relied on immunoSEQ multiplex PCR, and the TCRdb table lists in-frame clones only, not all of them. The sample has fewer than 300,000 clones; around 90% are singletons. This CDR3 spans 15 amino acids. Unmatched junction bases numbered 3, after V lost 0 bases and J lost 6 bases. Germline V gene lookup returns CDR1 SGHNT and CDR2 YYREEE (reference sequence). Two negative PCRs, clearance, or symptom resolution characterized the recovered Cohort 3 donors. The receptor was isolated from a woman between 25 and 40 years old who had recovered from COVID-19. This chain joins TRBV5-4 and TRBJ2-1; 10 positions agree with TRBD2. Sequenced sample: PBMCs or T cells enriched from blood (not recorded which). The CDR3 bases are TGTGCCAGCAGCTTGGCTAGCGGGAGTTTCAATGAGCAGTTCTTC. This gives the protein CASSLASGSFNEQFF.